One sample yielded the 21 T cell receptor beta chains listed below, sequenced in a study of blood T cell repertoires in COVID-19. Clones were sequenced by immunoSEQ multiplex PCR, and TCRdb holds only the in-frame ones, with some missing. The profile covers a few hundred thousand clones, with roughly four fifths appearing a single time and 5% to 6% taken by the ten largest. The sequenced sample was PBMCs or T cells enriched from blood (not recorded which). These receptors originate from a woman in her fifties or sixties who had recovered from COVID-19.

The chain combines TRBV4-1 with TRBJ1-1; 11 bases are a match to TRBD1. CDR3 size: 15 residues. The germline CDR1 and CDR2 sequences are MGHRA and YSYEKL. V was clipped by 2 bases and J by 6 bases; unmatched bases: 5. DNA of the CDR3: TGCGCCAGCAGCCAATGGGGACAGGGGGAGGCTGAAGCTTTCTTT. Translation: CASSQWGQGEAEAFF.

This rearrangement joins TRBV28 to TRBJ2-7; the D gene is possibly TRBD1 (6 bases). Germline V gene data show CDR1 as MDHEN and CDR2 as SYDVKM. CDR3 length equals 13 residues. Trimming took off 5 bases at V and 8 bases at J, with 16 bases between the two ends. CDR3 in DNA: TGTGCCAGCAGTCAAACGGACAGACCCCAGCAGTACTTC. Translating it yields CASSQTDRPQQYF.

In its sample, this clone was seen once. This rearrangement joins TRBV19 to TRBJ2-7; TRBD1 matches 9 bases. The CDR3 has 14 residues. Germline loops: CDR1 LNHDA, CDR2 SQIVND (reference sequence). With V trimmed by 5 bases and J by 6 bases, 8 bases remained unmatched. The chain's CDR3 is CASSPGQGKREQYF. CDR3 sequence (DNA): TGTGCCAGTAGTCCGGGACAGGGTAAACGCGAGCAGTACTTC.

The chain uses TRBV11-2 and TRBJ1-4; 8 bases agree with TRBD1. Per germline, CDR1 SGHAT and CDR2 FQNNGV. The CDR3 length is 19 residues. The V segment lost 0 bases and the J segment 3 bases; nucleotides outside the gene matches: 12. CDR3 amino acids: CASSLEGRGPWIANEKLFF. Written as DNA, the CDR3 is TGTGCCAGCAGCTTAGAGGGCAGGGGGCCCTGGATTGCTAATGAAAAACTGTTTTTT.

This clone occurred a few times. The chain combines TRBV16 with TRBJ1-2; D is uncertain. Trimming removed 2 bases at V and 7 bases at J, with 11 bases between. The CDR3 has 13 amino acids. CDR1 KGHSY and CDR2 FQNENV come from the germline V gene. CDR3 DNA: TGTGCCAGCAGCCAAAATTCCGACTCTGGCTACACCTTC. As protein: CASSQNSDSGYTF.

J is TRBJ1-5 and V is TRBV6-2 or TRBV6-3; possibly TRBD1 for D (5 bases). The CDR3 has 16 residues. Germline V lookup: CDR1 MNHEY, CDR2 SVGEGT. Trimming shortened V by 2 bases and J by 1 base, and 12 bases separated the two germline ends. The CDR3 spells CASSYGGEPSNQPQHF. As DNA, the CDR3 is TGTGCCAGCAGTTACGGGGGGGAACCAAGCAATCAGCCCCAGCATTTT.

This chain joins TRBV28 and TRBJ1-2, with 8 bases matching TRBD1. V dropped 6 bases and J dropped 8; count of bases not matched to a gene: 8. Looked up from germline, CDR1 is MDHEN and CDR2 is SYDVKM. The CDR3 length is 13 residues. The chain's CDR3 is CASRMTGAQGYTF. The DNA for the CDR3 is TGTGCCAGCAGAATGACAGGGGCGCAGGGCTACACCTTC.

This clone was observed once. The gene calls are TRBV15 and TRBJ1-2; possibly TRBD1 for D (5 bases). This CDR3 comprises 15 residues. Germline V gene data show CDR1 as LNHNV and CDR2 as YYDKDF (reference sequence). The V end lost 4 bases, the J end lost 6 bases, and 18 bases lay between the germline ends. The CDR3 DNA reads as TGTGCCACCAGCAAACAAGGGGTGGGATCGGATGGCTACACCTTC. Protein sequence: CATSKQGVGSDGYTF.

The CDR3 nucleotides are TGTGCCAGCAGCTTAGGGGGCCAGGGTGCAGATACGCAGTATTTT. Residues: CASSLGGQGADTQYF. This sequence joins TRBV11-2 and TRBJ2-3, with D possibly matching TRBD1 (5 bases). Trimming pared 1 base from V and 4 bases from J, leaving 12 bases between. The CDR3 length is 15 residues. Per germline, CDR1 SGHAT and CDR2 FQNNGV. The full variable domain, completed using reference TRBV11-2 and TRBJ2-3, is EAGVAQSPRYKIIEKRQSVAFWCNPISGHATLYWYQQILGQGPKLLIQFQNNGVVDDSQLPKDRFSAERLKGVDSTLKIQPAKLEDSAVYLCASSLGGQGADTQYFGPGTRLTVL.

The chain combines TRBV25-1 with TRBJ1-5; D uncertain. The CDR3 runs to 13 residues. Germline CDR1 is MGHDK and CDR2 is SYGVNS. V lost 5 bases and J 5 bases, leaving 10 bases between the germline ends. Written as DNA, the CDR3 is TGTGCCAGCAGTTTCGGACTAGATCAGCCCCAGCATTTT. Protein sequence: CASSFGLDQPQHF.

The chain links TRBV4-1 to TRBJ2-1; 13 positions agree with TRBD2. Per the germline V gene, CDR1 is MGHRA and CDR2 is YSYEKL. V lost 0 bases, J lost 8 bases, and 4 bases stayed unmatched. This CDR3 is built from 16 residues. CDR3 in DNA: TGCGCCAGCAGCCAAGATACTAGCGGGGGGGCCTATGAGCAGTTCTTC. This codes for CASSQDTSGGAYEQFF.

This clone was seen once. The genes are TRBV30 and TRBJ1-3; D is undetermined. V lost 3 bases to trimming and J lost 4 bases, with 13 bases between them. Germline values: CDR1 GTSNPN, CDR2 SVGIG (reference sequence). The CDR3 is made up of 14 amino acids. CDR3 amino acids: CAWSGGTGGNTIYF. The CDR3 DNA sequence: TGTGCCTGGAGCGGAGGAACGGGGGGAAACACCATATATTTT.

The chain uses TRBV18 and TRBJ1-2, with D tentatively TRBD1 (6 bases). V lost 6 bases to trimming and J lost 3 bases, with 17 bases between them. Germline lookup yields CDR1 KGHSH and CDR2 LQKENI. The length of the CDR3 is 15 residues. CDR3 sequence (DNA): TGTGCCAGCTCCCAATCCAGGGGCGCGGACTATGGCTACACCTTC. It encodes CASSQSRGADYGYTF.

This chain uses TRBV6-5 with TRBJ1-2, with D uncertain. Germline V gene data show CDR1 as MNHEY and CDR2 as SVGAGI. There are 13 residues in the CDR3. V was trimmed by 2 bases and J by 3 bases, leaving 7 bases between them. The CDR3 nucleotides are TGTGCCAGCAGTTACGTAGCGGACTATGGCTACACCTTC. Amino acid sequence: CASSYVADYGYTF.

V usage is TRBV9 and J usage is TRBJ2-7; 10 bases align to TRBD1. V dropped 3 bases and J dropped 3; count of bases not matched to a gene: 6. Germline values: CDR1 SGDLS, CDR2 YYNGEE. CDR3 length equals 15 residues. The CDR3: CASSGRQGAFYEQYF. For the CDR3, the DNA is TGTGCCAGCAGCGGGAGACAGGGGGCGTTCTACGAGCAGTACTTC.

The chain combines TRBV7-9 with TRBJ2-7; possibly TRBD2 for D (6 bases). The CDR3 covers 16 residues. Trimming removed 7 bases at V and 3 bases at J, with 22 bases between. Germline lookup yields CDR1 SEHNR and CDR2 FQNEAQ (reference sequence). In DNA form, the CDR3 reads TGTGCCAGCACCAATCCGGGACTGAGGGGTCGCTACGAGCAGTACTTC. Protein product: CASTNPGLRGRYEQYF.

V gene TRBV5-1 combines with J gene TRBJ2-1; D is undetermined. This CDR3 has 16 residues. V shed 2 bases and J shed 0 bases, with 12 bases lying between them. CDR1 and CDR2 from the germline V gene are SGHRS and YFSETQ. The DNA for the CDR3 is TGCGCCAGCAGCTTTACAGAACAGAGCTCCTACAATGAGCAGTTCTTC. Translated: CASSFTEQSSYNEQFF.

This clone was observed once. The chain carries TRBV4-2 and TRBJ2-2, with 11 bases fitting TRBD2. The germline V gene has CDR1 LGHNA and CDR2 YNFKEQ. The CDR3 contains 18 residues. Trimming took 3 bases from V and 3 from J; bases not matched to a gene: 9. Here the CDR3 DNA reads TGTGCCAGCAGCCAGGCGCTGATAGCGGGAGGGGACACCGGGGAGCTGTTTTTT. This codes for CASSQALIAGGDTGELFF.

V and J are TRBV15 and TRBJ1-6; D gene unclear. From germline, CDR1 is LNHNV and CDR2 YYDKDF (reference sequence). This CDR3 spans 13 amino acids. Trimming cost V 1 base and J 12 bases, with 10 bases left between them. CDR3 amino acids: CATSRAAGEPLHF. CDR3 DNA sequence: TGTGCCACCAGCAGAGCGGCGGGCGAACCCCTCCACTTT.

This chain connects TRBV5-4 to TRBJ2-5; 9 nucleotides agree with TRBD2. CDR1 SGHNT and CDR2 YYREEE come from the germline V gene (reference sequence). The CDR3 extends over 16 amino acids. Losses at the gene ends were 0 bases for V and 3 bases for J; bases not matched to a gene: 6. The DNA of the CDR3 is TGTGCCAGCAGCTTGGAGTTAGCGGGAGATAAAGAGACCCAGTACTTC. Translated, it gives CASSLELAGDKETQYF. The full variable domain, rest sourced from reference TRBV5-4 and TRBJ2-5, is ETGVTQSPTHLIKTRGQQVTLRCSSQSGHNTVSWYQQALGQGPQFIFQYYREEENGRGNFPPRFSGLQFPNYSSELNVNALELDDSALYLCASSLELAGDKETQYFGPGTRLLVL.

A single count supports this clone. V gene TRBV29-1 combines with J gene TRBJ1-2; TRBD1 might be the D (6 bases). Trimming took 7 bases from V and 7 from J, leaving 19 bases between them. This CDR3 region has 13 residues. From germline, CDR1 is SQVTM and CDR2 ANQGSEA. CDR3 amino acids: CSATIGGAGGYTF. CDR3 sequence (DNA): TGCAGCGCCACGATCGGGGGGGCAGGTGGCTACACCTTC.